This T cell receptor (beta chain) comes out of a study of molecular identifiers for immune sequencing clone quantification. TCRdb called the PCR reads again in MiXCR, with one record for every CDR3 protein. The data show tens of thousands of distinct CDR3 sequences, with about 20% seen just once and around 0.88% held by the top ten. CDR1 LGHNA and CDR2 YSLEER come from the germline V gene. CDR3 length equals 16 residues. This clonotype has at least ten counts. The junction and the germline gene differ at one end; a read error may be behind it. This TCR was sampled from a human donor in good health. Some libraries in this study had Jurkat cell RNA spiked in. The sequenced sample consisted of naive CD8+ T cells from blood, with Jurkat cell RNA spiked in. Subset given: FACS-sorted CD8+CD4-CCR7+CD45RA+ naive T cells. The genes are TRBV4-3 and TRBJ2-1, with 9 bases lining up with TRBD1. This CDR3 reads CASSKDWTGVVNEQFF. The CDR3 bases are TGCGCCAGCAGCAAAGACTGGACAGGGGTTGTTAATGAGCAGTTCTTC.